The 8 T cell receptor beta chains below were found in one sample sequenced in a study of blood T cell repertoires in COVID-19. The assay was immunoSEQ multiplex PCR, and TCRdb's table has in-frame clones only and misses some. The sample has over 85,000 clones, around 73% seen once. The sample comprised peripheral blood. Every receptor here comes from a man aged 60-69 years with active or convalescent COVID-19.

The V and J genes are TRBV18 and TRBJ1-3, with D possibly TRBD1 on 5 matching bases. CDR3 length: 18 amino acids. The V gene lost 2 bases and the J gene lost 0 bases, with 17 bases spanning the gap. Germline V lookup: CDR1 KGHSH, CDR2 LQKENI. The CDR3 loop reads CASSPYAGGTASGNTIYF. As DNA, the CDR3 is TGTGCCAGCTCACCATATGCCGGCGGGACTGCCTCTGGAAACACCATATATTTT.

This chain links TRBV18 with TRBJ2-1; D gene ambiguous. V shed 4 bases and J shed 6 bases, with 7 bases lying between them. The CDR3 has 12 residues. Germline CDR1 is KGHSH and CDR2 is LQKENI. CDR3 bases: TGTGCCAGCTCACTGAGCTCCAATGAGCAGTTCTTC. Translation gives CASSLSSNEQFF. The full variable domain, its missing parts supplied by reference TRBV18 and TRBJ2-1, is NAGVMQNPRHLVRRRGQEARLRCSPMKGHSHVYWYRQLPEEGLKFMVYLQKENIIDESGMPKERFSAEFPKEGPSILRIQQVVRGDSAAYFCASSLSSNEQFFGPGTRLTVL.

By its share, this clone is medium-sized (0.01 to 0.1%). The chain carries TRBV3-1 (or the pseudogene TRBV3-2) and TRBJ2-2, with 11 bases identical to TRBD2. The CDR3 extends over 14 amino acids. Unmatched junction bases numbered 1, after V lost 3 bases and J lost 7 bases. From germline, CDR1 is LGHDT and CDR2 YNNKEL (reference sequence). The CDR3 loop reads CASSHSGRVGELFF. The CDR3 region has the DNA TGTGCCAGCAGCCATAGCGGGAGGGTCGGGGAGCTGTTTTTT.

The chain links TRBV6-1 to TRBJ1-6; possible D gene TRBD1, 6 bases. Germline V lookup: CDR1 MNHNS, CDR2 SASEGT. The V end lost 4 bases, the J end lost 10 bases, and 20 bases lay between the germline ends. The CDR3 loop spans 16 amino acids. DNA for the CDR3: TGTGCCAGCAGTGTCCCGGCGGGGGGGCTTGGGTCACCCCTCCACTTT. Its translation: CASSVPAGGLGSPLHF.

Only a few counts were recorded for this clone. V gene TRBV15 combines with J gene TRBJ2-3; 10 bases map to TRBD1. The CDR3 runs 16 residues. J was trimmed by 3 bases and V by 3 bases; bases with no gene match: 6. Germline V gene sequence: CDR1 LNHNV, CDR2 YYDKDF (reference sequence). The CDR3 bases are TGTGCCACCAGCAGGACGGGACAGGGGATAACAGATACGCAGTATTTT. It codes for CATSRTGQGITDTQYF.

The rearrangement joins TRBV6-2 or TRBV6-3 to TRBJ2-4, with TRBD1 matching over 8 bases. Germline V gives CDR1 MNHEY, CDR2 SVGEGT. V shed 2 bases, J shed 0 bases, and the junction held 12 bases outside the gene matches. This CDR3 spans 19 amino acids. The CDR3 is CASSYEIGQGGLAKNIQYF. CDR3 bases: TGTGCCAGCAGTTACGAGATTGGACAGGGTGGGTTAGCCAAAAACATTCAGTACTTC.

CDR3 nucleotides: TGCGCCAGCAGCCAAGTACCGGGATCTAACTATGGCTACACCTTC. Its protein is CASSQVPGSNYGYTF. The J gene is TRBJ1-2, the V gene TRBV4-1; D gene ambiguous. Per germline, CDR1 MGHRA and CDR2 YSYEKL. Between the trimmed V and J ends, which lost 1 base and 0 bases, there was a span of 9 bases. This CDR3 is 15 amino acids long.

J is TRBJ1-6 and V is TRBV6-5, with 9 bases fitting TRBD1. V lost 2 bases to trimming and J lost 7 bases; unmatched junction nucleotides: 6. The CDR3 runs to 16 residues. Germline V gene sequence: CDR1 MNHEY, CDR2 SVGAGI. CDR3 residues: CASSYRTTGGNSPLHF. The CDR3 coding sequence is TGTGCCAGCAGTTACCGCACAACAGGGGGCAATTCACCCCTCCACTTT.